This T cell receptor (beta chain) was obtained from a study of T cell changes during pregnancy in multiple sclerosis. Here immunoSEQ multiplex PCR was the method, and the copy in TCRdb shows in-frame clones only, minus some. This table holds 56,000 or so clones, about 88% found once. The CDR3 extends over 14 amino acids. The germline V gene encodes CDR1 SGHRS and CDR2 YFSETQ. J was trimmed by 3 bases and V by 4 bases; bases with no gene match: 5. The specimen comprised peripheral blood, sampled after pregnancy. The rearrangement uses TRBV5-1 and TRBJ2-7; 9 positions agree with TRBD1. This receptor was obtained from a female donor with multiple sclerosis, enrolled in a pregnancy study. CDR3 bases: TGCGCCAGCAGCCGGGACAGGGCTGACTACGAGCAGTACTTC. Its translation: CASSRDRADYEQYF.